This TCR beta chain was sequenced in a study of T cell changes during pregnancy in multiple sclerosis. Produced via immunoSEQ multiplex PCR; TCRdb's table is partial and in-frame only. The data contain approximately 60,000 clones, 90% to 95% of them singletons. CDR3 size: 18 residues. The V gene lost 3 bases and the J gene lost 1 base, with 24 bases spanning the gap. CDR1 is SQVTM and CDR2 is ANQGSEA in the germline V gene. Sequenced material: CD4+ T cells from peripheral blood mononuclear cells, taken before pregnancy. The TCR sequence derives from a female donor with multiple sclerosis, enrolled in a pregnancy study. V and J are TRBV29-1 and TRBJ1-2, with a possible D match to TRBD1 (6 bases). Here the CDR3 reads CSVDPQGPPSPLNYGYTF. As DNA, the CDR3 is TGCAGCGTTGATCCGCAGGGGCCCCCCTCACCTCTTAACTATGGCTACACCTTC.